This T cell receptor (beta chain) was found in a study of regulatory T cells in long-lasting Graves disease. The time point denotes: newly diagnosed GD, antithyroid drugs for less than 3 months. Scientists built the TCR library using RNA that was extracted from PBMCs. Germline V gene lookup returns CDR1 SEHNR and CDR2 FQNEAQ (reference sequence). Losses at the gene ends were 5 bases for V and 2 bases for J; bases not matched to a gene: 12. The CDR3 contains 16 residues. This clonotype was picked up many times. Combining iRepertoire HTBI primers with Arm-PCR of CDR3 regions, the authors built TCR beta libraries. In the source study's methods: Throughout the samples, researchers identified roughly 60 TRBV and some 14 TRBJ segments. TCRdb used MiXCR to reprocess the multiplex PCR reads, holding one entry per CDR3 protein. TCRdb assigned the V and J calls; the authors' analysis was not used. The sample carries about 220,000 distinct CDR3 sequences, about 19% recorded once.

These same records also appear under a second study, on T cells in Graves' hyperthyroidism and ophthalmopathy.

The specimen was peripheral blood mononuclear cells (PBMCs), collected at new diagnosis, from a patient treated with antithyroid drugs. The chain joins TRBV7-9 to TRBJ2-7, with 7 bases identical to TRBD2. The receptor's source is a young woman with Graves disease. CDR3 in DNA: TGTGCCAGCAGCCCCCCCGGACTAGGCCGTCCCTACGAGCAGTACTTC. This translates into CASSPPGLGRPYEQYF.